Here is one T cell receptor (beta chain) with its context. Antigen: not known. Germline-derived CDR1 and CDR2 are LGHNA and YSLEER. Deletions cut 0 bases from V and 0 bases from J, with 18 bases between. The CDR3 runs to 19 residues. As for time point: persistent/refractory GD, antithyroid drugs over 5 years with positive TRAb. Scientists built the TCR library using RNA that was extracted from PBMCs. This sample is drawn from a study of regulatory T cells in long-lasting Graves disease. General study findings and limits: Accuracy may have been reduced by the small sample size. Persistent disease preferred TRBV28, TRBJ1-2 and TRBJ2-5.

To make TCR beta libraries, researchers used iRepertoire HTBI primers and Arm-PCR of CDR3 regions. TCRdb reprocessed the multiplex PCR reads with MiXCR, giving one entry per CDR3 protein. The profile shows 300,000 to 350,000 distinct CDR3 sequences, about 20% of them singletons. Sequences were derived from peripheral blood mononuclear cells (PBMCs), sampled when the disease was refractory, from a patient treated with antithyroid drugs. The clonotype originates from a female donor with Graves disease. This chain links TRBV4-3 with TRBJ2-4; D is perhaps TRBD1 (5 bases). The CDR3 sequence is CASSQDPPSGSLAKNIQYF. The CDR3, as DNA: TGCGCCAGCAGCCAAGATCCCCCCTCAGGGTCTCTAGCCAAAAACATTCAGTACTTC.